The 21 T cell receptor beta chains reported below all come from one sample, sequenced in a study of T cell responses to AZD1222 COVID-19 vaccine. Repertoires were generated with immunoSEQ multiplex PCR, while TCRdb's copy carries only in-frame clones and drops some. Among over 150,000 clones listed, approximately 92% were seen once. The material was peripheral blood, obtained on day 0 of AZD1222 vaccination. All receptors come from an adult in good health.

The chain employs TRBV9 and TRBJ2-5, with TRBD2 matching 13 bases. The trim removed 0 bases at V and 3 bases at J, leaving 8 bases unmatched. The germline V gene has CDR1 SGDLS and CDR2 YYNGEE. The CDR3 loop spans 18 amino acids. The DNA of the CDR3 is TGTGCCAGCAGCGTAGAGCGGACTAGCGGGAGAGGGAAAGAGACCCAGTACTTC. It codes for CASSVERTSGRGKETQYF.

The CDR3 sequence: CASSETGEVSQPQHF. CDR3 nucleotides: TGTGCCAGCAGTGAGACAGGGGAAGTGTCTCAGCCCCAGCATTTT. The genes are TRBV6-2 or TRBV6-3 and TRBJ1-5; the match to TRBD1 covers 8 bases. The CDR3 extends over 15 amino acids. Trimming took 5 bases from V and 6 from J; bases not matched to a gene: 9. Germline CDR1 and CDR2: MNHEY and SVGEGT.

This clone appeared once. The rearrangement links TRBV5-1 to TRBJ2-7, with D hard to call. The V gene lost 0 bases and the J gene lost 7 bases, with 14 bases spanning the gap. The V gene's germline CDR1 is SGHRS and CDR2 YFSETQ. This CDR3 has 14 residues. The CDR3 spells CASSLVSLRSEQYF. CDR3 nucleotide sequence: TGCGCCAGCAGCTTGGTCAGCCTACGGTCGGAGCAGTACTTC.

The chain carries TRBV19 and TRBJ1-5; D unresolved. Germline CDR1 LNHDA, CDR2 SQIVND (reference sequence). V lost 1 base, J lost 1 base, and 8 bases lay in between. The CDR3 runs 15 residues. For the CDR3, the DNA is TGTGCCAGTAGTATAGGGGTCGGGAGCAATCAGCCCCAGCATTTT. Encoded protein: CASSIGVGSNQPQHF.

In this sample, this clone turned up once. This chain links TRBV4-1 with TRBJ1-3; D is undetermined. This CDR3 spans 16 amino acids. V was shortened by 6 bases and J by 3 bases, with 18 bases between the two germline ends. Germline V lookup: CDR1 MGHRA, CDR2 YSYEKL. The CDR3 DNA reads as TGCGCCAGCAGTTACAGTGGTCGAACGGGTGGAAACACCATATATTTT. This codes for CASSYSGRTGGNTIYF.

This chain uses TRBV6-5 with TRBJ2-7; D possibly corresponds to TRBD2 (6 bases). Germline values: CDR1 MNHEY, CDR2 SVGAGI. Trimming removed 6 bases at V and 2 bases at J, with 14 bases between. This CDR3 is 14 amino acids long. The CDR3 loop is CASRRAEGAYEQYF. The DNA of the CDR3 is TGTGCCAGCAGACGGGCGGAGGGAGCCTACGAGCAGTACTTC.

This sequence joins TRBV19 and TRBJ1-1, with D unresolved. This CDR3 is 14 amino acids long. With 8 bases removed from V and 7 bases from J, the gap between germline ends came to 20 bases. Germline V gene sequence: CDR1 LNHDA, CDR2 SQIVND (reference sequence). The DNA for the CDR3 is TGTGCCAGTGGTGGTTTTCTGCATGCGGGTGAAGCTTTCTTT. The encoded protein is CASGGFLHAGEAFF.

This clone came up a few times. This chain connects TRBV19 to TRBJ1-3, with 8 bases fitting TRBD1. The CDR3 totals 15 residues. J lost 3 bases, V lost 10 bases, and 11 bases had no gene match. Germline V gene data show CDR1 as LNHDA and CDR2 as SQIVND (reference sequence). The CDR3 region is CATRDRFRFGNTIYF. For the CDR3, the DNA is TGTGCCACTAGGGACAGGTTTCGATTTGGAAACACCATATATTTT.

The chain has TRBV12-3 or TRBV12-4 and TRBJ2-1, with D hard to call. The CDR3 contains 12 residues. Trimming took 2 bases from V and 10 from J, leaving 9 bases between them. CDR3 protein: CASSLLAFEQFF. The CDR3 nucleotides read TGTGCCAGCAGTTTATTAGCTTTCGAGCAGTTCTTC.

In this sample, this clone turned up once. The rearrangement joins TRBV11-2 to TRBJ1-3; possible D gene TRBD1, 5 bases. CDR1 SGHAT and CDR2 FQNNGV come from the germline V gene. Trimming took off 6 bases at V and 0 bases at J, with 18 bases between the two ends. This CDR3 is built from 17 residues. In DNA form, the CDR3 reads TGTGCCAGCAGTCGGATCCGGTGGGGCCGCTCTGGAAACACCATATATTTT. Encoded protein: CASSRIRWGRSGNTIYF. Looking up the rest from reference TRBV11-2 and TRBJ1-3 gives the full variable domain: EAGVAQSPRYKIIEKRQSVAFWCNPISGHATLYWYQQILGQGPKLLIQFQNNGVVDDSQLPKDRFSAERLKGVDSTLKIQPAKLEDSAVYLCASSRIRWGRSGNTIYFGEGSWLTVV.

V and J are TRBV7-8 and TRBJ2-3; no definite D call. Trimming removed 6 bases at V and 0 bases at J, with 13 bases between. The CDR3 loop spans 15 amino acids. Germline assignment: CDR1 SGHVS and CDR2 FQNEAQ. The CDR3 nucleotides read TGTGCCAGCAGGCCGTTCGCCCAGAGCACAGATACGCAGTATTTT. Translating gives CASRPFAQSTDTQYF.

J is TRBJ1-2 and V is TRBV29-1; TRBD1 agrees at 7 bases. CDR3 length equals 16 residues. V trimming: 2 bases; J trimming: 4 bases; junction bases outside the gene matches: 13. CDR1 is SQVTM and CDR2 is ANQGSEA in the germline V gene. The chain's CDR3 is CSVEPGQNLLSYGYTF. CDR3 sequence (DNA): TGCAGCGTTGAACCGGGACAGAACCTCCTCTCCTATGGCTACACCTTC.

The CDR3 is CAWNWGAENYGYTF. CDR3 DNA sequence: TGTGCCTGGAACTGGGGGGCGGAGAACTATGGCTACACCTTC. This chain connects TRBV30 to TRBJ1-2; a weak D match, TRBD1 (6 bases). V dropped 4 bases and J dropped 2 bases, with 14 bases sitting between them. The CDR3 length is 14 residues. CDR1 and CDR2 from the germline V gene are GTSNPN and SVGIG (reference sequence).

This chain connects TRBV6-5 to TRBJ1-2; 7 nucleotides line up with TRBD1. With 4 bases clipped from V and 4 bases from J, the junction kept 6 bases outside the gene matches. Germline values: CDR1 MNHEY, CDR2 SVGAGI. The length of the CDR3 is 14 residues. DNA of the CDR3: TGTGCCAGCAGTTCCGGGGACAGCCGCTATGGCTACACCTTC. This gives the protein CASSSGDSRYGYTF.

The J gene is TRBJ2-2, the V gene TRBV25-1; 10 nucleotides line up with TRBD1. Germline V gene sequence: CDR1 MGHDK, CDR2 SYGVNS. J lost 6 bases, V lost 11 bases, and 6 bases had no gene match. This CDR3 is 13 amino acids long. Here the CDR3 reads CAGGQGGAGELFF. CDR3 nucleotides: TGTGCCGGCGGACAGGGGGGGGCCGGGGAGCTGTTTTTT. Full variable domain (missing parts from reference TRBV25-1 and TRBJ2-2): EADIYQTPRYLVIGTGKKITLECSQTMGHDKMYWYQQDPGMELHLIHYSYGVNSTEKGDLSSESTVSRIRTEHFPLTLESARPSHTSQYLCAGGQGGAGELFFGEGSRLTVL.

The table lists this clone with a count of one. V usage is TRBV19 and J usage is TRBJ1-5; perhaps TRBD1 as D (6 bases). Germline V gene data show CDR1 as LNHDA and CDR2 as SQIVND (reference sequence). The CDR3 has 14 amino acids. Between the trimmed V and J ends, which lost 5 bases and 6 bases, there was a span of 14 bases. In DNA form, the CDR3 reads TGTGCCAGTAGTGTCCGCGGAGGGGGTCAGCCCCAGCATTTT. Its translation is CASSVRGGGQPQHF.

V gene TRBV28 combines with J gene TRBJ1-1; D is unclear. The CDR3 loop spans 14 amino acids. The V gene lost 6 bases and the J gene lost 1 base, with 12 bases spanning the gap. Germline V lookup: CDR1 MDHEN, CDR2 SYDVKM. DNA for the CDR3: TGTGCCAGCAGCTCCCGGCCAACGAACACTGAAGCTTTCTTT. As protein: CASSSRPTNTEAFF. Combining the CDR3 with reference TRBV28 and TRBJ1-1 gives the whole variable domain DVKVTQSSRYLVKRTGEKVFLECVQDMDHENMFWYRQDPGLGLRLIYFSYDVKMKEKGDIPEGYSVSREKKERFSLILESASTNQTSMYLCASSSRPTNTEAFFGQGTRLTVV.

This chain connects TRBV27 to TRBJ1-1; D unresolved. The length of the CDR3 is 12 residues. Trimming left V 3 bases short and J 8 bases short, with 10 bases between. Germline V gene sequence: CDR1 MNHEY, CDR2 SMNVEV (reference sequence). The CDR3 reads CASSFPGREAFF. The CDR3 DNA reads TGTGCCAGCAGTTTCCCGGGGAGAGAAGCTTTCTTT.

The chain has TRBV7-2 and TRBJ2-5; unclear D gene. The CDR3 totals 11 residues. V was pared by 3 bases and J by 5 bases, with 4 bases between. In germline, CDR1 is SGHTA, CDR2 FQGNSA. CDR3 bases: TGTGCCAGCAGCTTGCACGAGACCCAGTACTTC. This sequence encodes CASSLHETQYF.

CDR3 DNA: TGCGCCAGCAGCCAAGATTTCCCAACTGGAAACACCATATATTTT. The encoded protein is CASSQDFPTGNTIYF. The J gene is TRBJ1-3, the V gene TRBV4-1; D call uncertain. The CDR3 is made up of 15 amino acids. CDR1 is MGHRA, CDR2 YSYEKL, per germline. V was trimmed by 0 bases and J by 2 bases, leaving 8 bases between them.

The rearrangement links TRBV4-1 to TRBJ2-1, with no clear D. V was pared by 2 bases and J by 0 bases, with 11 bases between. Germline V lookup: CDR1 MGHRA, CDR2 YSYEKL. This CDR3 is built from 16 residues. The CDR3 loop reads CASSQMAESSYNEQFF. DNA of the CDR3: TGCGCCAGCAGCCAAATGGCGGAGAGCTCCTACAATGAGCAGTTCTTC.